A selection of T cell receptor beta chains follows, all from one sample in a study of Ad26.COV2.S vaccination and SARS-CoV-2 variants. This table comes from immunoSEQ multiplex PCR, and its TCRdb copy is limited to in-frame clones, with some not included. This table has about 350,000 clones, 92% appearing once. The sequencing here drew on peripheral blood, taken after recovery from COVID-19. The receptors come from a human donor who had recovered from COVID-19. CDR3s include the opening cysteine and the closing phenylalanine or tryptophan. D genes are given only for firm matches. Size is stated for part of the rows, as once, few or many counts, or as a class when the clone is expanded.

clone size	D gene	V gene	J gene	CDR3 protein	CDR3 DNA
.	.	TRBV10-2	TRBJ2-3	CASSESLRTGYTDTQYF	TGCGCCAGCAGTGAGTCCCTAAGGACTGGCTACACAGATACGCAGTATTTT
few	TRBD1	TRBV2	TRBJ2-7	CASSRTGGNSYEQYF	TGTGCCAGCAGCCGTACAGGGGGGAACTCCTACGAGCAGTACTTC
.	.	TRBV5-6	TRBJ2-1	CASSLLRGPYNEQFF	TGTGCCAGCAGCTTGTTGCGGGGCCCCTACAATGAGCAGTTCTTC
.	.	TRBV5-1	TRBJ2-1	CASSLDIAYNEQFF	TGCGCCAGCAGCTTGGACATCGCCTACAATGAGCAGTTCTTC
.	.	TRBV18	TRBJ2-2	CASSPKDWGELFF	TGTGCCAGCTCACCAAAGGACTGGGGGGAGCTGTTTTTT
.	.	TRBV7-3	TRBJ2-6	CASSPDMLRGANVLTF	TGTGCCAGCAGTCCAGACATGCTGCGGGGGGCCAACGTCCTGACTTTC
.	.	TRBV7-6	TRBJ2-6	CASSLEVQTGANVLTF	TGTGCCAGCAGCTTAGAGGTGCAGACTGGGGCCAACGTCCTGACTTTC
.	.	TRBV7-8	TRBJ1-5	CASSLRGGTSNQPQHF	TGTGCCAGCAGCTTAAGGGGGGGGACTAGCAATCAGCCCCAGCATTTT
few	.	TRBV10-3	TRBJ2-3	CAINVGGDTQYF	TGTGCCATCAATGTGGGGGGAGATACGCAGTATTTT
.	TRBD1	TRBV6-5	TRBJ1-1	CASSSTGENTEAFF	TGTGCCAGCAGTTCCACAGGGGAGAACACTGAAGCTTTCTTT
.	.	TRBV5-1	TRBJ2-7	CASSLDGAYAYEQYF	TGCGCCAGCAGCTTGGACGGGGCGTACGCCTACGAGCAGTACTTC
.	.	TRBV5-6	TRBJ2-7	CASSSDQTEQYF	TGTGCCAGCAGCTCAGACCAAACCGAGCAGTACTTC
.	.	TRBV3-1/TRBV3-2	TRBJ2-1	CASSQDPLQINEQFF	TGTGCCAGCAGCCAAGATCCACTACAAATCAATGAGCAGTTCTTC
.	.	TRBV10-3	TRBJ2-1	CAIMGATYNEQFF	TGTGCCATCATGGGGGCCACCTACAATGAGCAGTTCTTC
.	.	TRBV19	TRBJ1-2	CASRTTGSSEGYTF	TGTGCCAGTAGAACAACCGGGTCTTCGGAGGGCTACACCTTC
.	.	TRBV9	TRBJ2-7	CASIQGMGSSYEQYF	TGTGCCAGCATTCAGGGGATGGGGAGCTCCTACGAGCAGTACTTC
.	.	TRBV6-1	TRBJ1-2	CASSEGIFYGYTF	TGTGCCAGCAGCGAAGGGATCTTCTATGGCTACACCTTC
once	.	TRBV2	TRBJ2-1	CASSPPGLTFYNEQFF	TGTGCCAGCAGTCCCCCGGGACTGACCTTCTACAATGAGCAGTTCTTC
.	.	TRBV6-5	TRBJ2-5	CASSYSRRNQETQYF	TGTGCCAGCAGTTACTCCCGACGGAATCAAGAGACCCAGTACTTC
few	.	TRBV7-9	TRBJ1-6	CASRTGTGSYNSPLHF	TGTGCCAGCAGGACCGGGACGGGAAGTTATAATTCACCCCTCCACTTT
.	.	TRBV19	TRBJ1-2	CASSIIRGTNYGYTF	TGTGCCAGTAGTATTATCCGGGGGACGAACTATGGCTACACCTTC
.	.	TRBV5-1	TRBJ2-2	CASSPPEPSGELFF	TGCGCCAGCAGCCCACCCGAGCCCAGCGGGGAGCTGTTTTTT
.	.	TRBV7-9	TRBJ1-2	CASSQGAQGPRNGYTF	TGTGCCAGCAGCCAGGGAGCCCAGGGCCCGAGGAATGGCTACACCTTC
.	.	TRBV14	TRBJ1-2	CASSRRSDSTGYTF	TGTGCCAGCAGCCGCAGGTCAGACAGTACTGGCTACACCTTC
once	.	TRBV7-2	TRBJ1-3	CASSLGPEPSGNTIYF	TGTGCCAGCAGCTTAGGTCCAGAACCCTCTGGAAACACCATATATTTT
.	.	TRBV12-3/TRBV12-4	TRBJ1-1	CASIPGRSTEAFF	TGTGCCAGCATACCAGGGCGTAGTACTGAAGCTTTCTTT
once	.	TRBV5-6	TRBJ1-1	CASSRWGLQGLGVDTEAFF	TGTGCCAGCAGCCGGTGGGGTCTACAGGGTTTAGGGGTAGACACTGAAGCTTTCTTT
.	.	TRBV5-5	TRBJ1-5	CASSLDRANQPQHF	TGTGCCAGCAGCTTGGACAGGGCGAACCAGCCCCAGCATTTT
.	.	TRBV11-2	TRBJ2-7	CASSFEGMEQYF	TGTGCCAGCAGCTTCGAGGGAATGGAGCAGTACTTC
.	.	TRBV7-8	TRBJ1-1	CASSRGAGQVPEAFF	TGTGCCAGCAGCCGAGGGGCAGGTCAGGTCCCTGAAGCTTTCTTT
.	.	TRBV10-3	TRBJ2-7	CAISDREETYEQYF	TGTGCCATCAGTGATCGAGAAGAGACCTACGAGCAGTACTTC
.	.	TRBV2	TRBJ2-1	CASSESIGYNEQFF	TGTGCCAGCAGTGAATCGATAGGCTACAATGAGCAGTTCTTC
.	.	TRBV25-1	TRBJ1-5	CASSTVYSNQPQHF	TGTGCCAGCTCGACGGTATATAGCAATCAGCCCCAGCATTTT
.	.	TRBV6-6	TRBJ1-1	CASSPTEGGTEAFF	TGTGCCAGCAGCCCCACCGAAGGTGGTACTGAAGCTTTCTTT
.	.	TRBV2	TRBJ2-5	CASSEAGGPGAQETQYF	TGTGCCAGCAGTGAAGCGGGTGGGCCAGGCGCGCAAGAGACCCAGTACTTC
.	TRBD2	TRBV10-3	TRBJ2-3	CAISESLAGGGDTQYF	TGTGCCATCAGTGAGTCGCTAGCGGGGGGCGGTGATACGCAGTATTTT
.	.	TRBV13	TRBJ2-2	CASSAFTQANTGELFF	TGTGCCAGCAGCGCCTTTACCCAAGCGAACACCGGGGAGCTGTTTTTT
.	TRBD1	TRBV7-3	TRBJ1-2	CATRTGGAGIVGYTF	TGTGCCACCCGGACAGGGGGCGCAGGAATAGTTGGCTACACCTTC
.	.	TRBV5-4	TRBJ2-3	CASSLGTHNTDTQYF	TGTGCCAGCAGCTTAGGGACCCACAATACAGATACGCAGTATTTT
.	TRBD1	TRBV7-2	TRBJ2-3	CASSLRQGTDTQYF	TGTGCCAGCAGCTTGCGACAGGGAACAGATACGCAGTATTTT
.	TRBD1	TRBV7-9	TRBJ2-2	CASSFRTGGYTGELFF	TGTGCCAGCAGCTTTCGTACAGGGGGGTACACCGGGGAGCTGTTTTTT
once	.	TRBV14	TRBJ2-7	CASSQRGSIYEQYF	TGTGCCAGCAGCCAACGGGGCAGCATCTACGAGCAGTACTTC
.	.	TRBV18	TRBJ1-1	CASSPEDRRTEAFF	TGTGCCAGCTCACCAGAGGACAGACGCACTGAAGCTTTCTTT
.	.	TRBV4-2	TRBJ2-2	CASSQDFPAVQRGTGELFF	TGTGCCAGCAGCCAAGACTTCCCCGCTGTCCAGCGAGGGACCGGGGAGCTGTTTTTT
medium-sized	TRBD2	TRBV11-2	TRBJ2-7	CASTGTSASYEQYF	TGTGCCAGTACCGGGACTAGCGCCTCCTACGAGCAGTACTTC
.	TRBD2	TRBV4-2	TRBJ2-7	CASSQELAGPYEQYF	TGTGCCAGCAGCCAAGAACTAGCGGGGCCCTACGAGCAGTACTTC
.	.	TRBV7-3	TRBJ2-3	CASSSQGALDTQYF	TGTGCCAGCAGCTCCCAGGGTGCGCTAGATACGCAGTATTTT
.	TRBD2	TRBV4-3	TRBJ2-1	CASSITSGGRNEQFF	TGCGCCAGCAGCATCACTAGCGGGGGGAGGAATGAGCAGTTCTTC
.	TRBD1	TRBV3-1/TRBV3-2	TRBJ2-7	CASSQGPTGGVYEQYF	TGTGCCAGCAGCCAAGGTCCGACAGGGGGCGTCTACGAGCAGTACTTC
.	.	TRBV5-1	TRBJ1-2	CASSPPRGGYGYTF	TGCGCCAGCAGCCCACCCAGGGGAGGGTATGGCTACACCTTC
.	.	TRBV12-3/TRBV12-4	TRBJ2-1	CASRSNNEQFF	TGTGCCAGCAGGTCCAACAATGAGCAGTTCTTC
.	TRBD1	TRBV6-6	TRBJ1-1	CASSSRDSRGTEAFF	TGTGCCAGCAGTTCCCGGGACAGTCGGGGCACTGAAGCTTTCTTT